A single sample gave rise to the 8 T cell receptor beta chains below, sequenced in a study of cytomegalovirus exposure and HLA in healthy donors. Assay used: immunoSEQ multiplex PCR; TCRdb lists only in-frame clones, some missing. The sample consists of about 330,000 clones, approximately 90% of them appearing once. Sequenced material: PBMCs. Receptors were obtained from a woman younger than 35 in good health and CMV-seronegative.

The table lists this clone with a few counts. This chain connects TRBV7-6 to TRBJ2-5; 8 nucleotides align to TRBD1. V trimming: 8 bases; J trimming: 3 bases; junction bases outside the gene matches: 5. The CDR3 has 13 residues. The germline CDR1 and CDR2 sequences are SGHVS and FNYEAQ. CDR3 bases: TGTGCCAGCGACCAGGGGGCCGAAGAGACCCAGTACTTC. This gives the protein CASDQGAEETQYF.

J is TRBJ2-7 and V is TRBV7-3; D is possibly TRBD1 (6 bases). V lost 3 bases and J 0 bases, leaving 12 bases between the germline ends. The CDR3 covers 15 residues. Germline lookup yields CDR1 SGHTA and CDR2 FQGTGA. The CDR3 sequence is CASSLSTGTSYEQYF. The CDR3, as DNA: TGTGCCAGCAGCTTGTCGACAGGAACCTCCTACGAGCAGTACTTC. The full variable domain, rest sourced from reference TRBV7-3 and TRBJ2-7, is GAGVSQTPSNKVTEKGKYVELRCDPISGHTALYWYRQSLGQGPEFLIYFQGTGAADDSGLPNDRFFAVRPEGSVSTLKIQRTERGDSAVYLCASSLSTGTSYEQYFGPGTRLTVT.

This chain links TRBV6-5 with TRBJ2-4, with TRBD1 matching 7 bases. CDR1 is MNHEY and CDR2 is SVGAGI in the germline V gene. The CDR3 spans 16 residues. Trimming took 4 bases from V and 0 from J; bases not matched to a gene: 6. The CDR3 bases are TGTGCCAGCAGTTCACAAACAGGGGTAGCCAAAAACATTCAGTACTTC. Residues: CASSSQTGVAKNIQYF.

The chain joins TRBV20-1 to TRBJ2-3; tentative D call: TRBD2 (6 bases). The CDR3 runs 10 residues. The germline V gene encodes CDR1 DFQATT and CDR2 SNEGSKA (reference sequence). The chain's CDR3 is CTGAWDTQYF. The CDR3 region has the DNA TGCACGGGAGCCTGGGATACGCAGTATTTT.

The chain has TRBV5-4 and TRBJ2-7, with D perhaps TRBD2 (6 bases). Trimming left V 4 bases short and J 3 bases short, with 17 bases between. This CDR3 comprises 15 residues. Germline loops: CDR1 SGHNT, CDR2 YYREEE (reference sequence). DNA for the CDR3: TGTGCCAGCAGCACCGGGACCTCGGGACTCTACGAGCAGTACTTC. This codes for CASSTGTSGLYEQYF.

This sequence joins TRBV10-3 and TRBJ2-7, with D tentatively TRBD2 (6 bases). Germline lookup yields CDR1 ENHRY and CDR2 SYGVKD. The CDR3 is 14 residues long. Trimming cost V 3 bases and J 2 bases, with 11 bases left between them. CDR3 DNA: TGTGCCATCAGTGATGTGGACTATACCTACGAGCAGTACTTC. This gives the protein CAISDVDYTYEQYF.

The rearrangement uses TRBV5-1 and TRBJ2-5, with D maybe TRBD2 (6 bases). In germline, CDR1 is SGHRS, CDR2 YFSETQ. This CDR3 region has 14 residues. The V and J ends lost 4 bases and 2 bases respectively, with 12 bases between them. The CDR3 region is CASSPAGGQETQYF. The CDR3 coding sequence is TGCGCCAGCAGCCCAGCCGGGGGACAAGAGACCCAGTACTTC.

This clone was detected only once. The J gene is TRBJ2-7, the V gene TRBV6-5, with D perhaps matching TRBD1 (5 bases). The V gene's germline CDR1 is MNHEY and CDR2 SVGAGI. V was trimmed by 2 bases and J by 0 bases, leaving 8 bases between them. This CDR3 spans 14 amino acids. In nucleotides, the CDR3 is TGTGCCAGCAGTTACCAGGGTTACTCCTACGAGCAGTACTTC. Translated: CASSYQGYSYEQYF.